This T cell receptor (beta chain) was sequenced in a study of cytomegalovirus exposure and HLA in healthy donors. PCR was performed using 60 Vbeta and 13 Jbeta primers. Repertoires were generated with immunoSEQ multiplex PCR, while TCRdb's copy carries only in-frame clones and drops some. In the table there are about 200,000 clones, about 13% of which are singletons. V shed 3 bases and J shed 5 bases, with 14 bases lying between them. The CDR3 has 14 amino acids. The germline gives CDR1 LNHDA, CDR2 SQIVND (reference sequence). The chain recombines TRBV19 with TRBJ2-7; a possible D gene is TRBD2 (6 bases). The receptor was isolated from a man aged 45-65 years in good health and CMV-seropositive. The sequenced sample consisted of PBMCs. The CDR3 region has the DNA TGTGCCAGTAGTATCGTGGGGGGAAAGGACGAGCAGTACTTC. It codes for CASSIVGGKDEQYF.